This entry concerns a single T cell receptor beta chain. The target antigen is unknown. The sample is drawn from a study of blood T cells in healthy people across ages. Broader study findings: Age showed a roughly linear inverse relationship with TCR beta diversity per million T cells. A strong correlation between TCR beta diversity and naive T cell percentage was seen. Diversity was estimated from one million T cells, and these estimates were considered underestimates.

The trim removed 6 bases at V and 5 bases at J, leaving 9 bases unmatched. There are 14 residues in the CDR3. The germline V gene encodes CDR1 DFQATT and CDR2 SNEGSKA (reference sequence). Primers used in a second PCR of roughly 6 to 12 cycles were a sample-barcoded 5' primer and a J-beta primer mix. Every single cDNA molecule received a tag from a template-switch adaptor with 12 random nucleotides. TCRdb called the 5' RACE reads again in MiXCR, with one record for every CDR3 protein. The sample consists of 1.5 million to 1.9 million distinct CDR3 sequences, 35% to 45% of them appearing once. The material sequenced was blood. V usage is TRBV20-1 and J usage is TRBJ1-4, with TRBD1 identical over 7 bases. The sequence came from a woman between 18 and 29 years old in good health. In DNA, the CDR3 is TGCAGTGCAGCCTCCGGGACAGTGAATGAAAAACTGTTTTTT. This codes for CSAASGTVNEKLFF.